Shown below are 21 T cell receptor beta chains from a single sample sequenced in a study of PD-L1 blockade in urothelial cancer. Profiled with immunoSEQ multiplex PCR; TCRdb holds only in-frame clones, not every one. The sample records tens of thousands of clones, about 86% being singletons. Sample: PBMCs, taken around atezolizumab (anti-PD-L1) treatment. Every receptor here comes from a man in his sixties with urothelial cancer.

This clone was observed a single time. CDR3 DNA: TGCGCCAGCAGTGAAACTAGCGGGGTACGTGAGCAGTACTTC. It specifies CASSETSGVREQYF. The V and J genes are TRBV10-2 and TRBJ2-7; TRBD2 agrees at 10 bases. Germline V gives CDR1 WSHSY, CDR2 SAAADI. V gave up 3 bases and J gave up 7 bases; unmatched junction bases: 6. This CDR3 region has 14 residues.

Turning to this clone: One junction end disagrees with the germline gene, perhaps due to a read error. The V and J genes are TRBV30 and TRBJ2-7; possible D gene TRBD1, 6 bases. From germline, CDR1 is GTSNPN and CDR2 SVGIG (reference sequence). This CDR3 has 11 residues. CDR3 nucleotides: TGTGCCGGGAGACAGGCCTACGAGCAGTACTTC. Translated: CAGRQAYEQYF.

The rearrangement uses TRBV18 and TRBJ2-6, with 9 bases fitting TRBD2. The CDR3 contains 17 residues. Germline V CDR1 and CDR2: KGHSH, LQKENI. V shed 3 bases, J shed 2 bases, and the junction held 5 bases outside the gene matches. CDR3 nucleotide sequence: TGTGCCAGCTCACCTCTTGCGGGAGGGACTGGGGCCAACGTCCTGACTTTC. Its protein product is CASSPLAGGTGANVLTF.

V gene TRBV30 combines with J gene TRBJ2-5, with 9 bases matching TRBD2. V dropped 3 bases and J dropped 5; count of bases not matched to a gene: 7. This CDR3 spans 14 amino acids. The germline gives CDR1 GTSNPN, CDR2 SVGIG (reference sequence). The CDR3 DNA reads TGTGCCTGGAGGACTAGCGGTGATCAGGAGACCCAGTACTTC. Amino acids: CAWRTSGDQETQYF. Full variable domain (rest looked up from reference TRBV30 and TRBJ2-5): SQTIHQWPATLVQPVGSPLSLECTVEGTSNPNLYWYRQAAGRGLQLLFYSVGIGQISSEVPQNLSASRPQDRQFILSSKKLLLSDSGFYLCAWRTSGDQETQYFGPGTRLLVL.

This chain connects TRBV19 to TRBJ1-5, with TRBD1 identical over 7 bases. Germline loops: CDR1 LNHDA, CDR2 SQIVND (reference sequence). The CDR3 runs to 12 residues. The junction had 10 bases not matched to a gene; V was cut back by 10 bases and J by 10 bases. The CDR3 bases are TGTGCCACCTATCAGGCAGGGGGACCCCAGCATTTT. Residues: CATYQAGGPQHF.

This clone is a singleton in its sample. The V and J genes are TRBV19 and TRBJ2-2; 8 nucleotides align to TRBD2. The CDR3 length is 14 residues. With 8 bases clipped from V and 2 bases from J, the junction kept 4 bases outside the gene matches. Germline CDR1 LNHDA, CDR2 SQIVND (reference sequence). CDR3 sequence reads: CASQLAVNTGELFF. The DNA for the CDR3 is TGTGCCAGTCAACTAGCGGTAAACACCGGGGAGCTGTTTTTT. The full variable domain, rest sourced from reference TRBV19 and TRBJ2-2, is DGGITQSPKYLFRKEGQNVTLSCEQNLNHDAMYWYRQDPGQGLRLIYYSQIVNDFQKGDIAEGYSVSREKKESFPLTVTSAQKNPTAFYLCASQLAVNTGELFFGEGSRLTVL.

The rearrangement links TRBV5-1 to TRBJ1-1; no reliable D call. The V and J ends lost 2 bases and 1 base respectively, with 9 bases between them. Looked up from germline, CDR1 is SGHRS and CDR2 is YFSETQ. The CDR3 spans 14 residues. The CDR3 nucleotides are TGCGCCAGCAGCTTCCAGGTGTCGAACACTGAAGCTTTCTTT. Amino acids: CASSFQVSNTEAFF. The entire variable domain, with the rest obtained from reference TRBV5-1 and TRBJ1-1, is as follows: KAGVTQTPRYLIKTRGQQVTLSCSPISGHRSVSWYQQTPGQGLQFLFEYFSETQRNKGNFPGRFSGRQFSNSRSEMNVSTLELGDSALYLCASSFQVSNTEAFFGQGTRLTVV.

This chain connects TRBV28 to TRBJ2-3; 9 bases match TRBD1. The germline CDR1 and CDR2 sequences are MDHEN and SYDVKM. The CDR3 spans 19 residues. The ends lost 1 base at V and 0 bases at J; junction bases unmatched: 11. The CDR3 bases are TGTGCCAGCAGTTTATTCCGCACTGACAGGGGGATTAGCACAGATACGCAGTATTTT. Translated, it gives CASSLFRTDRGISTDTQYF.

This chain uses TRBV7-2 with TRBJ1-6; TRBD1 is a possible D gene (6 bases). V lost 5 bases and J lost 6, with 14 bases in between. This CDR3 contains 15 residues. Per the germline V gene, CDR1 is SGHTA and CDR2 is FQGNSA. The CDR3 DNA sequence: TGTGCCAGCAGCCCACGGACAGCCTTTAATTCACCCCTCCACTTT. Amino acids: CASSPRTAFNSPLHF. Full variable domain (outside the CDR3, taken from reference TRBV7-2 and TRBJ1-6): GAGVSQSPSNKVTEKGKDVELRCDPISGHTALYWYRQSLGQGLEFLIYFQGNSAPDKSGLPSDRFSAERTGGSVSTLTIQRTQQEDSAVYLCASSPRTAFNSPLHFGNGTRLTVT.

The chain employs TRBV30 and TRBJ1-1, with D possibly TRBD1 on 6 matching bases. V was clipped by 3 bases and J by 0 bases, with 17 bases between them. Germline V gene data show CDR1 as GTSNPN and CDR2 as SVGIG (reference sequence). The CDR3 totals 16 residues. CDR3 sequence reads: CAWRGTRDTLNTEAFF. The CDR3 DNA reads TGTGCCTGGAGGGGAACTAGGGACACTCTGAACACTGAAGCTTTCTTT.

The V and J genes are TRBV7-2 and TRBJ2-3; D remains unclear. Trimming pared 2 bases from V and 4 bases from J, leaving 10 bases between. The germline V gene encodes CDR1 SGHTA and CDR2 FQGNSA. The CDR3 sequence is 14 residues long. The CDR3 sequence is CASSLRSRPDTQYF. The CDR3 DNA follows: TGTGCCAGCAGCTTACGCTCTAGGCCAGATACGCAGTATTTT.

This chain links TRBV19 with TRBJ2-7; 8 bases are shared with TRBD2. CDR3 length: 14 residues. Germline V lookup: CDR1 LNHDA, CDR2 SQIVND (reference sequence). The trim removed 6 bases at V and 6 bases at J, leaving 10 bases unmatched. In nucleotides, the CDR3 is TGTGCCAGTAGACCAGACAGTGCGGGGGGCGAGCAGTACTTC. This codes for CASRPDSAGGEQYF.

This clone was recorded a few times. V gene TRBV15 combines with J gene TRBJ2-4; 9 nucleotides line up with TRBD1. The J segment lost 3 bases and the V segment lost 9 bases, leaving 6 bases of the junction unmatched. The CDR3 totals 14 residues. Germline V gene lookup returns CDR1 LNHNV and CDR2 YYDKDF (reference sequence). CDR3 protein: CATRTGAHKNIQYF. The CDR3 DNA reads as TGTGCCACACGGACAGGGGCCCACAAAAACATTCAGTACTTC.

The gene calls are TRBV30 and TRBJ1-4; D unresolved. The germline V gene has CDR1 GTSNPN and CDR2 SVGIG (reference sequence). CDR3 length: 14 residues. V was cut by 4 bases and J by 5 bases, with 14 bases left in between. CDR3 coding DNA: TGTGCCTGGACCCGCGCGGGGATGAATGAAAAACTGTTTTTT. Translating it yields CAWTRAGMNEKLFF.

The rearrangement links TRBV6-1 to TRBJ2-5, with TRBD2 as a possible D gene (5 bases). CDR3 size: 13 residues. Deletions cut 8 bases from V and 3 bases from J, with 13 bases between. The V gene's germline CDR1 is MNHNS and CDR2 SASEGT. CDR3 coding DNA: TGTGCCAGCGGTCTCCCGGGGAAAGAGACCCAGTACTTC. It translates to CASGLPGKETQYF.

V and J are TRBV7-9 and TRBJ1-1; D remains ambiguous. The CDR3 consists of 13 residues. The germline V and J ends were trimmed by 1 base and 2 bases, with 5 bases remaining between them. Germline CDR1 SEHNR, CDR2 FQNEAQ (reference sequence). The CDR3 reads CASSLESNTEAFF. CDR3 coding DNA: TGTGCCAGCAGCTTAGAGAGTAACACTGAAGCTTTCTTT.

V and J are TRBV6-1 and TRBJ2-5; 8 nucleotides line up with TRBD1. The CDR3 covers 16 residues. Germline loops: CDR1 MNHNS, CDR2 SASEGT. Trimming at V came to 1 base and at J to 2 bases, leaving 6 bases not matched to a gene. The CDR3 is CASSEGLRQGQETQYF. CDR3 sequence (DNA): TGTGCCAGCAGTGAAGGTCTTCGACAGGGGCAAGAGACCCAGTACTTC.

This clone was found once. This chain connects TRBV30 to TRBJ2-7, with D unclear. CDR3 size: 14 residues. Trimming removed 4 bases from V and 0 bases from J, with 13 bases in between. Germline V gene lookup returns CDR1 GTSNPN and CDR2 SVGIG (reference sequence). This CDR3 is CAWKDNPSSYEQYF. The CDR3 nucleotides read TGTGCCTGGAAAGACAATCCGAGCTCCTACGAGCAGTACTTC.

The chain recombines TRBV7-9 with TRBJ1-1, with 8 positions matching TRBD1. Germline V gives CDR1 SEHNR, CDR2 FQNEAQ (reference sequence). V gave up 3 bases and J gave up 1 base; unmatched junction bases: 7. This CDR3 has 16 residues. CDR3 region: CASSFPRGLRNTEAFF. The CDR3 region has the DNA TGTGCCAGCAGCTTTCCCAGGGGGCTGAGGAACACTGAAGCTTTCTTT.

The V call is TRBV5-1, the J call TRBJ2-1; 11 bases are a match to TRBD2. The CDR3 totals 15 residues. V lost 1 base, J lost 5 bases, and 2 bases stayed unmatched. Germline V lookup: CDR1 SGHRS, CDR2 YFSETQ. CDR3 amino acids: CASSLRLAGNNEQFF. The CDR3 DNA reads TGCGCCAGCAGCTTGAGACTAGCGGGGAACAATGAGCAGTTCTTC.

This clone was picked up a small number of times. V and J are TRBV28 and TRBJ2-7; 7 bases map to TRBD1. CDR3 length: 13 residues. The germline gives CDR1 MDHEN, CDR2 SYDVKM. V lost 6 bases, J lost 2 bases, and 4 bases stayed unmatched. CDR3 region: CASSPRGTYEQYF. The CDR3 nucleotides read TGTGCCAGCAGCCCCAGGGGGACCTACGAGCAGTACTTC.